This T cell receptor beta chain was sequenced in a study of STAT5B mutations in CD4+ large granular lymphocyte leukemia. Findings of the study overall: Without HLA matching, higher CD4+ than CD8+ T-LGLL clonality could reflect small sample size. TRBV06-family usage was enriched in top patient clones (8/27) versus controls (2/35). Without putative leukemic clones, patient CD4-sorted repertoires remained more clonal than healthy CD4+ repertoires.

The CDR3 has 15 residues. Germline V gene lookup returns CDR1 SEHNR and CDR2 FQNEAQ (reference sequence). The trim removed 10 bases at V and 3 bases at J, leaving 13 bases unmatched. Using immunoSEQ multiplex PCR, the repertoire was profiled, and TCRdb retains in-frame clones only, with some absent. The table has about 35,000 clones, roughly two thirds seen once; the top ten hold around 2%. Remarks on this clone: Its cognate antigen is unknown.

This clonotype originated in a human donor in good health. The specimen was CD4+ T cells from blood buffy coats. The chain is built from TRBV7-9 and TRBJ2-3; TRBD1 matches 7 bases. Here the CDR3 reads CATDKDGDSTDTQYF. The CDR3, as DNA: TGTGCCACCGACAAGGACGGGGACAGTACAGATACGCAGTATTTT.